The 6 T cell receptor beta chains below all came from one sample that was sequenced in a study of blood T cell repertoires in COVID-19. Profiling relied on immunoSEQ multiplex PCR, and the TCRdb table lists in-frame clones only, not all of them. Among 140,000 or so clones listed, 80% to 85% were seen once. Material for sequencing was peripheral blood. The receptor source for this set is a human donor in a cohort sampled during active COVID-19.

Concerning this clone itself: The junction departs from the called germline gene at one end, perhaps through a read error. This chain links TRBV5-1 with TRBJ2-1, with 12 bases aligning to TRBD1. Germline loops: CDR1 SGHRS, CDR2 YFSETQ. The length of the CDR3 is 15 residues. The CDR3 sequence is CANSSWDRGLDEQFF. CDR3 bases: TGCGCCAACAGCTCTTGGGACAGGGGGCTGGATGAGCAGTTCTTC.

The genes are TRBV7-8 and TRBJ2-6; TRBD2 matches 13 bases. CDR3 length: 18 amino acids. With V trimmed by 5 bases and J by 0 bases, 4 bases remained unmatched. In germline, CDR1 is SGHVS, CDR2 FQNEAQ. CDR3 DNA: TGTGCCAGCAGCCCGGGACTAGCGGGGATCTCTGGGGCCAACGTCCTGACTTTC. It specifies CASSPGLAGISGANVLTF.

CDR3: CASSKAGQWGQFF. CDR3 nucleotide sequence: TGTGCCAGCTCCAAGGCGGGCCAATGGGGGCAGTTCTTC. J is TRBJ2-1 and V is TRBV7-2; possibly TRBD2 for D (5 bases). The germline V and J ends were trimmed by 8 bases and 12 bases, with 20 bases remaining between them. This CDR3 has 13 residues. CDR1 is SGHTA, CDR2 FQGNSA, per germline. Combining the CDR3 with reference TRBV7-2 and TRBJ2-1 gives the whole variable domain GAGVSQSPSNKVTEKGKDVELRCDPISGHTALYWYRQSLGQGLEFLIYFQGNSAPDKSGLPSDRFSAERTGGSVSTLTIQRTQQEDSAVYLCASSKAGQWGQFFGPGTRLTVL.

J is TRBJ2-3 and V is TRBV28; 9 bases line up with TRBD1. The CDR3 runs 15 residues. Germline-derived CDR1 and CDR2 are MDHEN and SYDVKM. V lost 6 bases, J lost 1 base, and 5 bases stayed unmatched. This CDR3 is CASSTQGAGTDTQYF. The CDR3 DNA reads TGTGCCAGCAGCACACAGGGGGCTGGCACAGATACGCAGTATTTT.

There are a few counts of this clone. The chain combines TRBV4-2 with TRBJ2-5; TRBD1 aligns across 8 bases. The CDR3 spans 14 residues. V shed 5 bases and J 6 bases; nucleotides not matched to a gene: 8. Germline CDR1 reads LGHNA; CDR2 reads YNFKEQ. The CDR3: CASSSRTGRQTQYF. CDR3 in DNA: TGTGCCAGCAGCTCCCGGACAGGGCGGCAGACCCAGTACTTC.

The sample holds one count of this clone. The J gene is TRBJ2-5, the V gene TRBV7-9; tentatively, D is TRBD2 (6 bases). Between the trimmed V and J ends, which lost 0 bases and 1 base, there was a span of 9 bases. Looked up from germline, CDR1 is SEHNR and CDR2 is FQNEAQ (reference sequence). The CDR3 runs to 15 residues. The DNA of the CDR3 is TGTGCCAGCAGCTTAGCTAGCGGAGCCCAAGAGACCCAGTACTTC. Its translation is CASSLASGAQETQYF.